This is a list of T cell receptor beta chains from one sample in a study of beta chain features in type 1 diabetes. TCRdb's table, derived via immunoSEQ multiplex PCR, lists solely in-frame clones and lacks some. The sample contains about 340,000 clones, 13% of which appear only once. Material: naive CD4+ T cells from blood. These receptors were obtained from a young woman with type 1 diabetes. Each CDR3 is given with its conserved first and last residue. The D gene is left open where the match is weak. The size entry is marked missing in some rows and otherwise reads once, few, many or a size class.

TRBJ2-7,-,TRBV30,-,CAWEPNRAGAYEQYF,TGTGCCTGGGAACCAAACAGGGCGGGTGCCTACGAGCAGTACTTC
TRBJ2-5,TRBD2,TRBV7-9,-,CASSLGTSGMGETQYF,TGTGCCAGCAGCTTAGGAACTAGCGGGATGGGAGAGACCCAGTACTTC
TRBJ2-1,TRBD1,TRBV14,-,CASSTQGAQVGQFF,TGTGCCAGCAGCACACAGGGGGCGCAGGTTGGGCAGTTCTTC
TRBJ1-5,TRBD1,TRBV27,-,CASSTTGGNQPQHF,TGTGCCAGCAGTACGACAGGGGGCAATCAGCCCCAGCATTTT
TRBJ2-7,-,TRBV7-8,few,CASSPFSQNYEQYF,TGTGCCAGCAGCCCGTTTTCCCAGAACTACGAGCAGTACTTC
TRBJ2-7,-,TRBV11-2,-,CASSPVGGGQSSYEQYF,TGTGCCAGCAGCCCGGTGGGGGGTGGGCAGTCTTCCTACGAGCAGTACTTC
TRBJ2-3,TRBD1,TRBV5-1,few,CASSLQGLFADTQYF,TGCGCCAGCAGCTTACAGGGGTTGTTCGCAGATACGCAGTATTTT
TRBJ2-3,TRBD2,TRBV28,-,CASSLFLSLAGSTDTQYF,TGTGCCAGCAGTTTATTCCTATCCTTAGCGGGAAGCACAGATACGCAGTATTTT
TRBJ1-1,TRBD1,TRBV29-1,-,CSAYQGAGTEAFF,TGCAGCGCCTACCAGGGGGCGGGCACTGAAGCTTTCTTT
TRBJ2-3,TRBD2,TRBV2,-,CASSDMGEGTQYF,TGTGCCAGCAGTGATATGGGGGAGGGTACGCAGTATTTT
TRBJ2-4,-,TRBV30,few,CAWKVGGSKNIQYF,TGTGCCTGGAAGGTAGGAGGGTCCAAAAACATTCAGTACTTC
TRBJ2-5,-,TRBV11-2,few,CASSLGGDF,TGTGCCAGCAGCTTAGGGGGGGACTTC
TRBJ2-2,-,TRBV7-6,few,CASPPRVLTGELFF,TGTGCCAGCCCTCCGAGGGTGCTCACCGGGGAGCTGTTTTTT
TRBJ1-3,TRBD1,TRBV2,-,CASSEGQGGAGNTIYF,TGTGCCAGCAGTGAGGGACAGGGGGGAGCTGGAAACACCATATATTTT
TRBJ2-7,TRBD2,TRBV11-2,few,CASSPRTSGSIVDEQYF,TGTGCCAGCAGCCCTAGGACTAGCGGGAGTATTGTCGACGAGCAGTACTTC
TRBJ2-2,TRBD1,TRBV5-4,few,CASSLRTGQGPGELFF,TGTGCCAGCAGCTTGCGTACGGGACAGGGCCCCGGGGAGCTGTTTTTT
TRBJ1-1,-,TRBV5-6,few,CASSQNTEAFF,TGTGCCAGCAGCCAGAACACTGAAGCTTTCTTT
TRBJ2-1,TRBD2,TRBV30,many,CAWSPGGNEQFF,TGTGCCTGGAGCCCGGGGGGAAATGAGCAGTTCTTC
TRBJ1-5,-,TRBV30,few,CAWSVQVGNQPQHF,TGTGCCTGGAGTGTACAGGTGGGGAATCAGCCCCAGCATTTT
TRBJ2-7,-,TRBV18,few,CASSPQDSYEQYF,TGTGCCAGCTCACCCCAAGACAGCTACGAGCAGTACTTC
TRBJ2-2,TRBD2,TRBV7-9,-,CASSSTSGRAVTGELFF,TGTGCCAGCAGCTCGACTAGCGGGAGGGCCGTCACCGGGGAGCTGTTTTTT
TRBJ1-5,-,TRBV18,-,CASSPNRDNQPQHF,TGTGCCAGCTCACCAAACAGAGACAATCAGCCCCAGCATTTT
TRBJ2-1,TRBD2,TRBV5-1,few,CASSYGTSGDEQFF,TGCGCCAGCAGCTACGGGACTAGCGGCGATGAGCAGTTCTTC
TRBJ2-1,-,TRBV2,few,CASRTGQGYGEQFF,TGTGCCAGCAGGACTGGGCAGGGCTATGGTGAGCAGTTCTTC